This T cell receptor beta chain was identified during a study of OX40 agonist ivuxolimab in advanced cancers. Background on the study: The patients received agonistic anti-OX40 (CD134) antibody ivuxolimab. Partial responses were achieved by three patients: one hepatocellular carcinoma, two cutaneous melanoma.

As concerns this clone: What it binds is unknown.

Regarding the study as a whole: The mean number of expanded clones was higher in CD8+ T cells than in CD4+.

This CDR3 is 16 amino acids long. CDR1 is LNHDA and CDR2 is SQIVND in the germline V gene (reference sequence). V lost 7 bases and J 2 bases, leaving 15 bases between the germline ends. Researchers took blood at baseline, on cycle 4 day 1, and on cycle 7 day 1. Data came from immunoSEQ multiplex PCR; TCRdb stores just in-frame clones and leaves some out. The data show around 84,000 clones, about 90% seen once. The sample in question was CD4+ or CD8+ T cells sorted from blood, obtained in a trial of the OX40 agonist ivuxolimab. The receptor's source is an adult with an advanced solid tumor such as melanoma, head and neck, liver or kidney cancer. The rearrangement joins TRBV19 to TRBJ2-6, with D maybe TRBD2 (6 bases). CDR3 bases: TGTGCCAGTACCCCCCTTACTAGCCCTGGGGCCAACGTCCTGACTTTC. Its translation is CASTPLTSPGANVLTF. Looking up the rest from reference TRBV19 and TRBJ2-6 gives the full variable domain: DGGITQSPKYLFRKEGQNVTLSCEQNLNHDAMYWYRQDPGQGLRLIYYSQIVNDFQKGDIAEGYSVSREKKESFPLTVTSAQKNPTAFYLCASTPLTSPGANVLTFGAGSRLTVL.